This is a list of T cell receptor beta chains from one sample in a study of siplizumab effects on memory and regulatory T cells. Libraries were prepared by immunoSEQ multiplex PCR; TCRdb keeps only in-frame clonotypes and omits some of them. The sample has about 27,000 clones; roughly 88% are singletons. The sequenced sample was memory CD4+ T cells sorted from blood. All receptors come from a human donor in good health. Each CDR3 is given with its conserved first and last residue. A D gene is named only where the DNA matches it firmly. Clone sizes are given selectively: once, few, many, or a class where the clone is expanded.

D	J	V	size	DNA	CDR3
NA	TRBJ2-1	TRBV5-8	NA	TGTGCCAGCAGTAGAGAAGGTAATGAGCAGTTCTTC	CASSREGNEQFF
NA	TRBJ1-4	TRBV18	NA	TGTGCCAGCTCACCTCCGGACGGGGGTGCGATTCGAGGAGAAAAACTGTTTTTT	CASSPPDGGAIRGEKLFF
NA	TRBJ1-1	TRBV21-1	NA	TGTGCCAGCAGCAAGGGACAGGGACCGATGAACACTGAAGCTTTCTTT	CASSKGQGPMNTEAFF
NA	TRBJ2-7	TRBV5-4	once	TGTGCCAGCAGCTTCGACAGCAGCTCCTACGAGCAGTACTTC	CASSFDSSSYEQYF
NA	TRBJ1-5	TRBV6-1	NA	TGTGCCAGCAGTGAATGGGAGCCCCAGCATTTT	CASSEWEPQHF
TRBD2	TRBJ2-5	TRBV27	NA	TGTGCCAGCAGGGACCTAGCGGGAGGAAGGGAGACCCAGTACTTC	CASRDLAGGRETQYF
NA	TRBJ2-5	TRBV5-1	NA	TGCGCCAGCAGTAGGGGACGGGGGCAAGAGACCCAGTACTTC	CASSRGRGQETQYF
TRBD1	TRBJ2-1	TRBV4-2	NA	TGTGCCAGCAGCCAAGCAGGGGACAGGGGTAGGGTTGAGCAGTTCTTC	CASSQAGDRGRVEQFF
NA	TRBJ1-2	TRBV5-1	NA	TGCGCCAGCAGCTTAACGGGTATGGTTAATGGCTACACCTTC	CASSLTGMVNGYTF
NA	TRBJ2-3	TRBV7-3	NA	TGTGCCAGCAGCCCCAACTTGGGAGTCACAGATACGCAGTATTTT	CASSPNLGVTDTQYF
NA	TRBJ1-2	TRBV19	NA	TGTGCCAGCGCACCGACATTCTATGGCTACACCTTC	CASAPTFYGYTF
NA	TRBJ1-1	TRBV7-2	NA	TGTGCCAGCAGCTTGTTGAAGGGGAGGAACACTGAAGCTTTCTTT	CASSLLKGRNTEAFF
NA	TRBJ1-3	TRBV21-1	NA	TGTGCCAGCAGCAAAGACACCCGTACTCTGGGAAACACCATATATTTT	CASSKDTRTLGNTIYF
NA	TRBJ2-5	TRBV5-1	NA	TGCGCCAGCAGCGGGGTGGCCAGGGCCGAGACCCAGTACTTC	CASSGVARAETQYF
NA	TRBJ1-1	TRBV20-1	few	TGCAGTGCTAGAGTAGGGGTTGAAGCTTTCTTT	CSARVGVEAFF
NA	TRBJ1-1	TRBV7-2	NA	TGTGCCAGCAGCTTGGTGGGGGGAGGGATGAACACTGAAGCTTTCTTT	CASSLVGGGMNTEAFF
NA	TRBJ2-3	TRBV5-1	once	TGCGCCAGCAGCTTGGCCGACCGGTCCGGAGATACGCAGTATTTT	CASSLADRSGDTQYF
TRBD2	TRBJ2-5	TRBV28	NA	TGTGCCAGCAGCGGGACTAGCGGGACGGAGACCCAGTACTTC	CASSGTSGTETQYF